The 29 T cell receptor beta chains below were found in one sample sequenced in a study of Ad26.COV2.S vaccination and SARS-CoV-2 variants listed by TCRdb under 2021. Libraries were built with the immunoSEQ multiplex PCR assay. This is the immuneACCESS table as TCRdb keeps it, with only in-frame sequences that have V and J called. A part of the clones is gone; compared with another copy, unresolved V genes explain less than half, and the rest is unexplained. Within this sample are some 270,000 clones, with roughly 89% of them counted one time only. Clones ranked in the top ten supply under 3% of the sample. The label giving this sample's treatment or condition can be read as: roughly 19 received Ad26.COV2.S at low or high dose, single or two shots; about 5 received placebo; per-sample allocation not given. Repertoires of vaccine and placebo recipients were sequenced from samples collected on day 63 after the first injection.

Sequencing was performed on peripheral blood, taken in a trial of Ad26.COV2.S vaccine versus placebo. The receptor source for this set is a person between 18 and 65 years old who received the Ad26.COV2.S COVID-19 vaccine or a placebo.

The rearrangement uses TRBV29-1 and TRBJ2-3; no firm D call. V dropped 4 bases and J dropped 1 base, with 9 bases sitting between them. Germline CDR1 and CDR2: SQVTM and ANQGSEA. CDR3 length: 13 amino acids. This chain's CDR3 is CSVVDLGTDTQYF. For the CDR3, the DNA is TGCAGCGTTGTGGACCTGGGCACAGATACGCAGTATTTT.

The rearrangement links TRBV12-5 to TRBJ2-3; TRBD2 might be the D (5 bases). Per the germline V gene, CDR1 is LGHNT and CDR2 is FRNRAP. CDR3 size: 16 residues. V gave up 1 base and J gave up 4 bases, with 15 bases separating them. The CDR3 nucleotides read TGTGCTAGTGGTTTGGGCCGGGGAACCCCATCAGATACGCAGTATTTT. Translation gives CASGLGRGTPSDTQYF.

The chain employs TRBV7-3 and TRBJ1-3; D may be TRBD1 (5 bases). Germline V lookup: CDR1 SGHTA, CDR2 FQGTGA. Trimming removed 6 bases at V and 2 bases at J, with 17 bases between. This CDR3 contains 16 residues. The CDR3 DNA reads TGTGCCAGCAGTCCCACTCCAGGGCTGGCTGGAAACACCATATATTTT. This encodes CASSPTPGLAGNTIYF.

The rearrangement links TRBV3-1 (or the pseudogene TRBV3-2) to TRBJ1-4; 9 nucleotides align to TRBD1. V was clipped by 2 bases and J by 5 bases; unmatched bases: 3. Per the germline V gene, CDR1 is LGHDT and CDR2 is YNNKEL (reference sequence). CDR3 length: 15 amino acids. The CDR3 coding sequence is TGTGCCAGCAGCCAACCCGGGACAGGGAATGAAAAACTGTTTTTT. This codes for CASSQPGTGNEKLFF.

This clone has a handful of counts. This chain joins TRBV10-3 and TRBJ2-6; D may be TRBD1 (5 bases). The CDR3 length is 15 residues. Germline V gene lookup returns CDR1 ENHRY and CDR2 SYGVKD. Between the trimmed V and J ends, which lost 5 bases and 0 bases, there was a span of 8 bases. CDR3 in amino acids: CAISSRDSGANVLTF. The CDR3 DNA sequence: TGTGCCATCAGTAGCAGGGACTCTGGGGCCAACGTCCTGACTTTC.

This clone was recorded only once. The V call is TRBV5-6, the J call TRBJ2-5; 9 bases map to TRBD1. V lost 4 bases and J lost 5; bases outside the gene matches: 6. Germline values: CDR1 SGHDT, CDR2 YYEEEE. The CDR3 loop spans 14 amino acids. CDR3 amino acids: CASSLGTGQETQYF. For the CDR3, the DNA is TGTGCCAGCAGCCTAGGGACAGGGCAGGAGACCCAGTACTTC.

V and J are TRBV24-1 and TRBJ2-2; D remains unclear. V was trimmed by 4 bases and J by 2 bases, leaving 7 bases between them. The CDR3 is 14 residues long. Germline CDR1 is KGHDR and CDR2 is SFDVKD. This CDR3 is CATSEQSNTGELFF. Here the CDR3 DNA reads TGTGCCACCAGTGAACAGTCCAACACCGGGGAGCTGTTTTTT.

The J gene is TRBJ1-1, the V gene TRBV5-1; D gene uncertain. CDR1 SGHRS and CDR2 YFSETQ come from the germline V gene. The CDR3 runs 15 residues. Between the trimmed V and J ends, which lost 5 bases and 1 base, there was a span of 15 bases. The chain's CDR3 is CASRGSWFRNTEAFF. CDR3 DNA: TGCGCCAGCAGAGGCTCGTGGTTTAGGAACACTGAAGCTTTCTTT.

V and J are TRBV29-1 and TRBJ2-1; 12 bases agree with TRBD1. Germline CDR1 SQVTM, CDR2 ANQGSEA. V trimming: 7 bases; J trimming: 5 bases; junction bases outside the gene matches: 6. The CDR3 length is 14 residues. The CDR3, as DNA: TGCAGCGGGGACAGGGGGCTTCCAAACAATGAGCAGTTCTTC. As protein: CSGDRGLPNNEQFF.

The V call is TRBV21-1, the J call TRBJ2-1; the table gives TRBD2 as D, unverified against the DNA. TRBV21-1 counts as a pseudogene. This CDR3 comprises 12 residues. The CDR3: CASRYPTRKQFF. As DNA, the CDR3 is TGTGCCAGCCGTTACCCCACTAGAAAGCAGTTCTTC.

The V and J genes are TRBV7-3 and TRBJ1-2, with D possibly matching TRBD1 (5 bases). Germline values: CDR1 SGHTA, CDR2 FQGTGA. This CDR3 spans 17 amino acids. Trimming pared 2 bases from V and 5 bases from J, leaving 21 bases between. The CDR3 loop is CASSLFGGDGWSYGYTF. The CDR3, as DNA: TGTGCCAGCAGCTTATTTGGCGGGGACGGCTGGTCGTATGGCTACACCTTC. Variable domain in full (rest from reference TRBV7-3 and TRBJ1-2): GAGVSQTPSNKVTEKGKYVELRCDPISGHTALYWYRQSLGQGPEFLIYFQGTGAADDSGLPNDRFFAVRPEGSVSTLKIQRTERGDSAVYLCASSLFGGDGWSYGYTFGSGTRLTVV.

This chain's CDR3 is CASSSRKSSSYNEQFF. CDR3 nucleotide sequence: TGTGCCAGCAGCTCCAGAAAGAGTAGCTCCTACAATGAGCAGTTCTTC. The chain couples TRBV7-9 to TRBJ2-1; the D is unclear. The germline V and J ends were trimmed by 4 bases and 0 bases, with 13 bases remaining between them. Germline CDR1 SEHNR, CDR2 FQNEAQ (reference sequence). CDR3 length: 16 amino acids.

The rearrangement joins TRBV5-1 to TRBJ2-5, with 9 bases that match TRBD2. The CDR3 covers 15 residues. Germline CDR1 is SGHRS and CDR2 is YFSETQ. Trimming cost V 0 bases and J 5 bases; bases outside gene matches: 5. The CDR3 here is CASSLDGTSSETQYF. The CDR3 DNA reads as TGCGCCAGCAGCTTGGATGGGACTAGCTCTGAGACCCAGTACTTC.

CDR3 residues: CASSLALLAVGTDTQYF. The CDR3 DNA reads TGTGCCAGCAGCTTAGCGCTACTAGCTGTCGGCACAGATACGCAGTATTTT. This chain uses TRBV7-2 with TRBJ2-3, with D possibly matching TRBD2 (6 bases). V was cut by 0 bases and J by 1 base, with 14 bases left in between. CDR3 length equals 17 residues. In germline, CDR1 is SGHTA, CDR2 FQGNSA.

CDR3 sequence reads: CASSLAGPREQYF. As DNA, the CDR3 is TGTGCCAGCAGTTTAGCGGGGCCACGGGAGCAGTACTTC. This chain uses TRBV12-3 or TRBV12-4 with TRBJ2-7; TRBD1 is a possible D gene (5 bases). The CDR3 spans 13 residues. V was pared by 0 bases and J by 7 bases, with 10 bases between.

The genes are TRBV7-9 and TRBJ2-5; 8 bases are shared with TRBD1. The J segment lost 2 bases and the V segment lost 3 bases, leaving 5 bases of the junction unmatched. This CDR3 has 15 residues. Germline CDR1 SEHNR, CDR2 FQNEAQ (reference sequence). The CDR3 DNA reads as TGTGCCAGCAGCTTTCCAGGGGGCTCGCAAGAGACCCAGTACTTC. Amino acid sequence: CASSFPGGSQETQYF.

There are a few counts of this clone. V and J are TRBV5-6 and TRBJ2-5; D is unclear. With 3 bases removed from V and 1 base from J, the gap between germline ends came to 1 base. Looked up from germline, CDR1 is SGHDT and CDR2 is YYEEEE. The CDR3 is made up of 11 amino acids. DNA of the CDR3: TGTGCCAGCAGCTCCCAAGAGACCCAGTACTTC. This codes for CASSSQETQYF.

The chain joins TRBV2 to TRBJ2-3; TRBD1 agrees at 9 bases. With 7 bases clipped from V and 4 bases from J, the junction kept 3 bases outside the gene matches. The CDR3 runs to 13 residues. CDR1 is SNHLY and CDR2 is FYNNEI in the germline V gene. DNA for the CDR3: TGTGCCAGCAAGGGACAGGGCGCAGATACGCAGTATTTT. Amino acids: CASKGQGADTQYF.

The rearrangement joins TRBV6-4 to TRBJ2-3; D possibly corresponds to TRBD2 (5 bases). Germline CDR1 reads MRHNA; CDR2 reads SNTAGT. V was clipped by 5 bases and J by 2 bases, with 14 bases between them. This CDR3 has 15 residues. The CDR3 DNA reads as TGTGCCAGCAGTCTGGTTGGTAGCGTCACAGATACGCAGTATTTT. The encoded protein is CASSLVGSVTDTQYF.

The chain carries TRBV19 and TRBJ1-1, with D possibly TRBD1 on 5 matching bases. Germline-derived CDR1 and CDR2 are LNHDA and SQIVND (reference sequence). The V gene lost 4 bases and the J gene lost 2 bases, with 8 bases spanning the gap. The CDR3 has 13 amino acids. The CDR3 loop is CASSTQGNTEAFF. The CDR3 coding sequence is TGTGCCAGTAGTACCCAGGGTAACACTGAAGCTTTCTTT.

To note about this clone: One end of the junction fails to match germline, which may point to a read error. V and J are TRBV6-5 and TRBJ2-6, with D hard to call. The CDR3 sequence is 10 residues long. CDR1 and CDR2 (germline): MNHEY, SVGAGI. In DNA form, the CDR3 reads TGCCTCTCTGGGGCCAACGTCCTGACTTTC. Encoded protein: CLSGANVLTF.

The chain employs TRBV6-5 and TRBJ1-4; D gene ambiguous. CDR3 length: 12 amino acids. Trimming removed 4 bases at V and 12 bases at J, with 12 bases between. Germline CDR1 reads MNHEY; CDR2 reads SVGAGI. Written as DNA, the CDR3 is TGTGCCAGCAGTTCCGACTTGACTCAACTGTTTTTT. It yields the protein CASSSDLTQLFF.

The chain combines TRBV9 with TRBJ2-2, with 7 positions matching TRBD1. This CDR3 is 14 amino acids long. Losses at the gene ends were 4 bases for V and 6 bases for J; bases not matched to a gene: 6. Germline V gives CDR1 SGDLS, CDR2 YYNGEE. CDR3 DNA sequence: TGTGCCAGCAGCTCCGGACAGGCCCCCGGGGAGCTGTTTTTT. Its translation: CASSSGQAPGELFF.

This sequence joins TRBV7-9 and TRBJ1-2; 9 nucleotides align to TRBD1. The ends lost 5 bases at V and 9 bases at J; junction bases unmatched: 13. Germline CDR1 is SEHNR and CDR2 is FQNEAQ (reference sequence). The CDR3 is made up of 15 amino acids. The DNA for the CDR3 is TGTGCCAGCAGCCCGCGTGAGGACAGGGGTTATCGCTACACCTTC. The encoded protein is CASSPREDRGYRYTF.

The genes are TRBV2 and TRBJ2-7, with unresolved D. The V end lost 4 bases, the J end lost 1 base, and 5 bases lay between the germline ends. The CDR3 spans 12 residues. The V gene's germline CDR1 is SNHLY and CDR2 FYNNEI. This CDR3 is CASSGESYEQYF. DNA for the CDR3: TGTGCCAGCAGTGGAGAATCCTACGAGCAGTACTTC. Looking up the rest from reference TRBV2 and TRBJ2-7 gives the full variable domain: EPEVTQTPSHQVTQMGQEVILRCVPISNHLYFYWYRQILGQKVEFLVSFYNNEISEKSEIFDDQFSVERPDGSNFTLKIRSTKLEDSAMYFCASSGESYEQYFGPGTRLTVT.

Here the CDR3 reads CASRVGWNSYNEQFF. The CDR3 region has the DNA TGTGCCAGCCGCGTGGGCTGGAACTCCTACAATGAGCAGTTCTTC. The chain employs TRBV7-8 and TRBJ2-1, with D uncertain. Germline V CDR1 and CDR2: SGHVS, FQNEAQ. The V gene lost 8 bases and the J gene lost 0 bases, with 14 bases spanning the gap. CDR3 length: 15 amino acids. The full variable domain, in which reference TRBV7-8 and TRBJ2-1 provide the parts outside the CDR3, is GAGVSQSPRYKVAKRGQDVALRCDPISGHVSLFWYQQALGQGPEFLTYFQNEAQLDKSGLPSDRFFAERPEGSVSTLKIQRTQQEDSAVYLCASRVGWNSYNEQFFGPGTRLTVL.

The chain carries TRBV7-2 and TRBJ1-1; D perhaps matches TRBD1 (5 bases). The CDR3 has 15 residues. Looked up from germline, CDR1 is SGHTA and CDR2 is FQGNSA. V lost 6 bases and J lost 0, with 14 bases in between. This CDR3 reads CASRGGVNMNTEAFF. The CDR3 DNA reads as TGTGCCAGCAGAGGAGGGGTAAACATGAACACTGAAGCTTTCTTT.

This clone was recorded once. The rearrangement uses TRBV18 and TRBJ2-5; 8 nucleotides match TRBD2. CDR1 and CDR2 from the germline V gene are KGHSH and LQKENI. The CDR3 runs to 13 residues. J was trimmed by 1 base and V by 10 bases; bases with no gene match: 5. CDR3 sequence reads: CATTGGLQETQYF. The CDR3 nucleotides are TGTGCCACCACGGGGGGGCTCCAAGAGACCCAGTACTTC.

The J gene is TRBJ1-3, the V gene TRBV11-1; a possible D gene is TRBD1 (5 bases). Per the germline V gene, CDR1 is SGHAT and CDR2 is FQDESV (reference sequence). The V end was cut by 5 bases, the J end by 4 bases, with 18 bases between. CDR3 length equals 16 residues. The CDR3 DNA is TGTGCCAGCAGCCCCGCCTGGGGCGCGGGAGGAAACACCATATATTTT. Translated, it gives CASSPAWGAGGNTIYF.